Shown below are 23 T cell receptor beta chains from a single sample sequenced in a study of cytomegalovirus exposure and HLA in healthy donors. Use of 60 Vbeta and 13 Jbeta primers characterized the PCR. Assay: immunoSEQ multiplex PCR; the TCRdb copy retains only in-frame clones and omits some. The sample carries hundreds of thousands of clones, around 73% recorded once. The specimen was PBMCs. These receptors all stem from a male donor in good health and CMV-seronegative.

The chain links TRBV7-2 to TRBJ2-5, with D maybe TRBD2 (6 bases). The germline V gene has CDR1 SGHTA and CDR2 FQGNSA. The ends were cut back, 4 bases at V and 5 bases at J, with 14 bases in the middle. The CDR3 contains 14 residues. The chain's CDR3 is CASSSSGTEETQYF. The DNA of the CDR3 is TGTGCCAGCAGCTCTTCCGGGACTGAGGAGACCCAGTACTTC.

The V gene is TRBV10-3, the J gene TRBJ2-5; the D gene is possibly TRBD2 (6 bases). The J call may be incorrect, as the DNA end agrees better with TRBJ2-7. Germline CDR1 and CDR2: ENHRY and SYGVKD. The CDR3 is 14 residues long. The CDR3 DNA reads as TGTGCCACCTGCGTCGGGGGAAGCTCCTACGAGCAGTACTTC. Encoded protein: CATCVGGSSYEQYF.

This chain connects TRBV28 to TRBJ2-1; 8 bases fit TRBD2. CDR3 length: 19 residues. Losses at the gene ends were 4 bases for V and 2 bases for J; bases not matched to a gene: 16. Germline assignment: CDR1 MDHEN and CDR2 SYDVKM. This chain's CDR3 is CASSSGLASLPRTYNEQFF. In nucleotides, the CDR3 is TGTGCCAGCAGTTCAGGACTAGCTAGCCTTCCACGCACCTACAATGAGCAGTTCTTC.

This clone was picked up a small number of times. The V and J genes are TRBV7-9 and TRBJ1-1, with 11 bases fitting TRBD1. Germline CDR1 is SEHNR and CDR2 is FQNEAQ (reference sequence). Germline trimming cut 3 bases from V and 5 bases from J; bases unmatched to any gene: 5. The CDR3 contains 15 residues. The DNA for the CDR3 is TGTGCCAGCAGCTTCGGGACAGGGGGAAGGACTGAAGCTTTCTTT. Amino acids: CASSFGTGGRTEAFF.

V is TRBV6-1 and J is TRBJ1-4; 8 nucleotides match TRBD1. V was clipped by 7 bases and J by 0 bases; unmatched bases: 4. This CDR3 spans 15 amino acids. CDR1 and CDR2 from the germline V gene are MNHNS and SASEGT. CDR3 coding DNA: TGTGCCAGCAAGCTACAGGGGGCAACTAATGAAAAACTGTTTTTT. Amino acids: CASKLQGATNEKLFF.

The rearrangement uses TRBV2 and TRBJ1-2, with a tentative D call TRBD1 (5 bases). Looked up from germline, CDR1 is SNHLY and CDR2 is FYNNEI. The CDR3 spans 12 residues. V was trimmed by 2 bases and J by 8 bases, leaving 9 bases between them. CDR3 nucleotide sequence: TGTGCCAGCAGTGAATTAGGGGCCGGCTACACCTTC. It codes for CASSELGAGYTF.

The chain couples TRBV7-3 to TRBJ1-2, with D perhaps matching TRBD1 (5 bases). The CDR3 is made up of 14 amino acids. Trimming cost V 4 bases and J 4 bases, with 13 bases left between them. CDR1 and CDR2 from the germline V gene are SGHTA and FQGTGA. CDR3 sequence: CASSSNGTGYGYTF. The CDR3 DNA is TGTGCCAGCAGCTCCAACGGGACTGGCTATGGCTACACCTTC.

V and J are TRBV7-6 and TRBJ1-1; D gene ambiguous. The germline gives CDR1 SGHVS, CDR2 FNYEAQ. The V end lost 5 bases, the J end lost 2 bases, and 12 bases lay between the germline ends. This CDR3 is 14 amino acids long. The CDR3 is CASSPPGSNTEAFF. Here the CDR3 DNA reads TGTGCCAGCAGCCCGCCGGGGAGTAACACTGAAGCTTTCTTT.

The V call is TRBV19, the J call TRBJ2-5, with D possibly TRBD2 on 5 matching bases. CDR3 length: 14 amino acids. The ends were cut back, 1 base at V and 7 bases at J, with 13 bases in the middle. Per the germline V gene, CDR1 is LNHDA and CDR2 is SQIVND (reference sequence). CDR3 bases: TGTGCCAGTAGTATAGGTGGGAGTCGACGGACCCAGTACTTC. Encoded protein: CASSIGGSRRTQYF.

The chain uses TRBV5-5 and TRBJ2-7; D is perhaps TRBD2 (6 bases). From germline, CDR1 is SGHKS and CDR2 YYEKEE (reference sequence). The V end lost 2 bases, the J end lost 3 bases, and 12 bases lay between the germline ends. This CDR3 spans 14 amino acids. CDR3 in DNA: TGTGCCAGCAGCTTTCAAAGGAGGGGCTACGAGCAGTACTTC. Its translation: CASSFQRRGYEQYF.

This clone was counted a few times. V usage is TRBV5-6 and J usage is TRBJ1-1, with D perhaps TRBD1 (5 bases). Trimming took 5 bases from V and 1 from J, leaving 12 bases between them. The CDR3 spans 14 residues. CDR1 is SGHDT and CDR2 is YYEEEE in the germline V gene. CDR3 coding DNA: TGTGCCAGCAGGTTTAACGGGGGGAACACTGAAGCTTTCTTT. Protein sequence: CASRFNGGNTEAFF.

The CDR3 DNA reads as TGTGCCAGCAGCGTAGCTACGCGGACTAGCGCTAACACCGGGGAGCTGTTTTTT. The encoded protein is CASSVATRTSANTGELFF. The rearrangement links TRBV9 to TRBJ2-2; TRBD2 agrees at 9 bases. Germline V gene lookup returns CDR1 SGDLS and CDR2 YYNGEE. The length of the CDR3 is 18 residues. V trimming: 0 bases; J trimming: 2 bases; junction bases outside the gene matches: 8.

This clone has more than one count but fewer than ten. The rearrangement links TRBV29-1 to TRBJ1-4; 8 bases align to TRBD1. Germline V gene data show CDR1 as SQVTM and CDR2 as ANQGSEA. This CDR3 region has 15 residues. J lost 8 bases, V lost 4 bases, and 12 bases had no gene match. The CDR3 DNA is TGCAGCGTTGTCCTTGCCAGGGACAGGTCCGAAAAACTGTTTTTT. This translates into CSVVLARDRSEKLFF.

For the CDR3, the DNA is TGTGCCTGGAGTGATTTTGGGAGAACTGCCCAGTACTTC. Translated, it gives CAWSDFGRTAQYF. The V and J genes are TRBV30 and TRBJ2-5; a possible D gene is TRBD2 (5 bases). The CDR3 extends over 13 amino acids. The germline CDR1 and CDR2 sequences are GTSNPN and SVGIG (reference sequence). Trimming shortened V by 1 base and J by 9 bases, and 15 bases separated the two germline ends.

This clone was counted between two and nine times. The rearrangement links TRBV6-1 to TRBJ1-1; 7 bases map to TRBD1. V shed 4 bases and J 1 base; nucleotides not matched to a gene: 3. This CDR3 has 14 residues. Germline V gene lookup returns CDR1 MNHNS and CDR2 SASEGT. CDR3 in DNA: TGTGCCAGCAGTGGTCACAGGGGGAACACTGAAGCTTTCTTT. Its protein is CASSGHRGNTEAFF.

This clone was picked up a small number of times. This chain connects TRBV28 to TRBJ1-5, with D possibly being TRBD1 (5 bases). The CDR3 loop spans 15 amino acids. V was shortened by 2 bases and J by 4 bases, with 12 bases between the two germline ends. Germline-derived CDR1 and CDR2 are MDHEN and SYDVKM. CDR3 sequence (DNA): TGTGCCAGCAGTTTACAAGGGGTGGGAAATCAGCCCCAGCATTTT. It yields the protein CASSLQGVGNQPQHF.

V and J are TRBV30 and TRBJ2-3; possible D gene TRBD2, 6 bases. CDR1 GTSNPN and CDR2 SVGIG come from the germline V gene (reference sequence). The V end was cut by 2 bases, the J end by 0 bases, with 12 bases between. The CDR3 runs to 15 residues. The CDR3 spells CAWSRAGLSTDTQYF. CDR3 sequence (DNA): TGTGCCTGGAGTAGGGCGGGATTGAGCACAGATACGCAGTATTTT.

The chain links TRBV9 to TRBJ2-1; 8 bases agree with TRBD2. Looked up from germline, CDR1 is SGDLS and CDR2 is YYNGEE. The CDR3 runs 16 residues. V trimming: 0 bases; J trimming: 4 bases; junction bases outside the gene matches: 6. CDR3 loop: CASSVGPTSAYNEQFF. CDR3 DNA sequence: TGTGCCAGCAGCGTAGGCCCGACTAGCGCTTACAATGAGCAGTTCTTC.

V gene TRBV19 combines with J gene TRBJ2-7, with TRBD1 identical over 7 bases. This CDR3 is built from 15 residues. Per germline, CDR1 LNHDA and CDR2 SQIVND (reference sequence). V trimming: 5 bases; J trimming: 0 bases; junction bases outside the gene matches: 7. CDR3 DNA: TGTGCCAGTAGTTCGGCCGGGACAGCCTCCTACGAGCAGTACTTC. Protein sequence: CASSSAGTASYEQYF.

Concerning this clone itself: At the DNA level, this CDR3 is encoded by other sequences in the same sample as well. This chain links TRBV28 with TRBJ2-7, with TRBD1 matching 9 bases. Germline assignment: CDR1 MDHEN and CDR2 SYDVKM. With V trimmed by 6 bases and J by 3 bases, 3 bases remained unmatched. The length of the CDR3 is 13 residues. The DNA of the CDR3 is TGTGCCAGCAGGCCGGGACAGGGCTACGAGCAGTACTTC. Translating gives CASRPGQGYEQYF.

This clone was seen only a few times. The chain couples TRBV7-9 to TRBJ2-3, with 14 nucleotides matching TRBD2. CDR1 and CDR2 (germline): SEHNR, FQNEAQ (reference sequence). V shed 5 bases and J 5 bases; nucleotides not matched to a gene: 15. This CDR3 is 19 amino acids long. The CDR3 nucleotides are TGTGCCAGCAGCGGAGGCAGGCGACTAGCGGGAGGGCCGGGAGATACGCAGTATTTT. It is translated as CASSGGRRLAGGPGDTQYF. Complete variable domain (other parts from reference TRBV7-9 and TRBJ2-3): DTGVSQNPRHKITKRGQNVTFRCDPISEHNRLYWYRQTLGQGPEFLTYFQNEAQLEKSRLLSDRFSAERPKGSFSTLEIQRTEQGDSAMYLCASSGGRRLAGGPGDTQYFGPGTRLTVL.

Remarks on this clone: Relative to the germline gene, one junction end is altered; a read error may explain this. Within the sample, other DNA sequences also encode this same CDR3. The chain has TRBV4-1 and TRBJ2-7; 10 bases match TRBD1. The CDR3 is made up of 16 amino acids. CDR1 and CDR2 (germline): MGHRA, YSYEKL. CDR3 in amino acids: CASSQAPTGGTYEQYF. The CDR3 DNA reads as TGTGCCAGCAGCCAAGCCCCGACAGGGGGCACCTACGAGCAGTACTTC.

The chain recombines TRBV4-1 with TRBJ2-3, with 9 bases lining up with TRBD2. CDR1 MGHRA and CDR2 YSYEKL come from the germline V gene. The CDR3 has 16 amino acids. The ends lost 0 bases at V and 3 bases at J; junction bases unmatched: 4. The CDR3 bases are TGCGCCAGCAGCCAAGATCTGGCGGGAGGGACAGATACGCAGTATTTT. Amino acid sequence: CASSQDLAGGTDTQYF.